The T cell receptor beta chain described here comes from a study of spatial heterogeneity in lung cancer. Notes on the study in general: In blood, ubiquitous expanded tumor TCRs appeared more at resection than follow-up.

The CDR3 has 17 amino acids. Trimming cost V 8 bases and J 1 base; bases outside gene matches: 12. CDR1 and CDR2 from the germline V gene are MNHEY and SVGEGT. Time point denoted: sample taken at primary tumor resection. No cell sorting; template was whole RNA from tumor, lung tissue or PBMC. Samples were obtained from approximately 72 donors, all untreated early-stage non-small cell lung cancer patients. This clonotype occurred many times. Its antigen is undetermined. Individually, TCR cDNA molecules were each labelled with a unique molecular identifier. TCRdb recomputed calls from the 5' RACE reads with MiXCR, one row per CDR3 protein. The sample lists tens of thousands of distinct CDR3 sequences; 6.5% to 9% were seen once.

Source: PBMCs, taken at surgery. The clonotype was recovered from a male donor with early-stage non-small cell lung cancer. The rearrangement joins TRBV6-2 or TRBV6-3 to TRBJ2-5; 11 nucleotides match TRBD2. The CDR3 reads CASGTSGLAAFQETQYF. For the CDR3, the DNA is TGTGCCAGCGGGACTAGCGGACTAGCGGCCTTCCAAGAGACCCAGTACTTC.